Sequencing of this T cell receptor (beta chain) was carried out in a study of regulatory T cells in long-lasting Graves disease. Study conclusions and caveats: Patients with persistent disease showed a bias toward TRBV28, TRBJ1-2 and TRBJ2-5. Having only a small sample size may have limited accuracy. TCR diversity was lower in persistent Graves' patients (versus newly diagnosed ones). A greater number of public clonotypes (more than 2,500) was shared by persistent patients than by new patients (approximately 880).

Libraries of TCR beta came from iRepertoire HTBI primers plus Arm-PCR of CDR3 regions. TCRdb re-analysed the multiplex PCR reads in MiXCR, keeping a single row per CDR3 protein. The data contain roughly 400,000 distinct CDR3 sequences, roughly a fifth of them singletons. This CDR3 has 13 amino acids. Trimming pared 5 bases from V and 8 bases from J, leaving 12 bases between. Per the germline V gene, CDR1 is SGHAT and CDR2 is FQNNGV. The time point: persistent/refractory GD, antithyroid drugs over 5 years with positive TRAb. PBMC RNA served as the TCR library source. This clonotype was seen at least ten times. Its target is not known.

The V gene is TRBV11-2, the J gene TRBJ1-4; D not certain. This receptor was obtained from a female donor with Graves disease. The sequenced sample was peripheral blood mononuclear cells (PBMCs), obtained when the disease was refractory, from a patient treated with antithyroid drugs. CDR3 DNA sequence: TGTGCCAGCAGCAAACGGACGGGCGAAAAACTGTTTTTT. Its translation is CASSKRTGEKLFF.